The 11 T cell receptor beta chains below all came from one sample that was sequenced in a study of T-cell reconstitution after alpha-beta-depleted transplantation in children. During its preparation, the TCRbeta library received unique molecular identifiers. TCRdb analysed the PCR reads with MiXCR anew, one entry per CDR3 protein. Of approximately 500,000 distinct CDR3 sequences listed, about 11% were seen once; the top ten hold about 2.1%. Sequenced here: PBMCs, sampled before TCRalphabeta/CD19-depleted stem cell transplant. All receptors come from a child younger than 10 with inherited bone marrow failure, due to receive a stem cell transplant.

There are many counts of this clonotype. V and J are TRBV29-1 and TRBJ2-1; D remains unclear. The germline V gene has CDR1 SQVTM and CDR2 ANQGSEA. V gave up 3 bases and J gave up 8 bases, with 17 bases separating them. This CDR3 spans 14 amino acids. This CDR3 reads CSVDYPTRRDEQFF. CDR3 coding DNA: TGCAGCGTTGATTATCCAACCCGCCGGGATGAGCAGTTCTTC.

This clonotype was recorded at least ten times. This chain links TRBV7-2 with TRBJ2-5; D is possibly TRBD2 (6 bases). V lost 2 bases and J 5 bases, leaving 12 bases between the germline ends. The CDR3 sequence is 14 residues long. CDR1 and CDR2 from the germline V gene are SGHTA and FQGNSA. In nucleotides, the CDR3 is TGTGCCAGCAGCTTAAGGTCAGGGAGGGAGACCCAGTACTTC. Its translation is CASSLRSGRETQYF.

The table lists this clonotype with many counts. The V call is TRBV28, the J call TRBJ2-7; D is possibly TRBD1 or TRBD2 (5 bases each). CDR1 is MDHEN and CDR2 is SYDVKM in the germline V gene. CDR3 size: 15 residues. Trimming took 5 bases from V and 1 from J, leaving 15 bases between them. The chain's CDR3 is CASSRARGRSYEQYF. The CDR3 DNA is TGTGCCAGCAGTAGAGCACGGGGACGGTCCTACGAGCAGTACTTC.

V usage is TRBV7-9 and J usage is TRBJ2-7; D is perhaps TRBD1 (6 bases). Germline CDR1 SEHNR, CDR2 FQNEAQ (reference sequence). This CDR3 spans 14 amino acids. The V gene lost 5 bases and the J gene lost 3 bases, with 14 bases spanning the gap. CDR3 sequence (DNA): TGTGCCAGCAGCCCGCCGGGCAGGGGCTACGAGCAGTACTTC. Protein sequence: CASSPPGRGYEQYF.

The chain recombines TRBV9 with TRBJ1-5, with TRBD1 matching over 9 bases. The CDR3 covers 15 residues. With 3 bases clipped from V and 3 bases from J, the junction kept 4 bases outside the gene matches. The germline V gene encodes CDR1 SGDLS and CDR2 YYNGEE. The chain's CDR3 is CASSAGTGNNQPQHF. The CDR3 bases are TGTGCCAGCAGCGCCGGGACAGGGAACAATCAGCCCCAGCATTTT.

J is TRBJ2-3 and V is TRBV7-9; the D is unclear. Germline-derived CDR1 and CDR2 are SEHNR and FQNEAQ (reference sequence). The V end lost 1 base, the J end lost 0 bases, and 8 bases lay between the germline ends. CDR3 size: 15 residues. The CDR3 is CASSLVIGSTDTQYF. The CDR3 bases are TGTGCCAGCAGCTTAGTTATCGGCAGCACAGATACGCAGTATTTT.

This clonotype was counted ten times or more. This chain connects TRBV5-1 to TRBJ2-2; the match to TRBD1 covers 10 bases. The CDR3 length is 15 residues. Germline V lookup: CDR1 SGHRS, CDR2 YFSETQ. V was clipped by 0 bases and J by 6 bases; unmatched bases: 2. The CDR3 DNA is TGCGCCAGCAGCTTGGCCGGACAGGGGGCCGGGGAGCTGTTTTTT. Translating it yields CASSLAGQGAGELFF. Based on the CDR3 plus reference TRBV5-1 and TRBJ2-2, the full variable domain is KAGVTQTPRYLIKTRGQQVTLSCSPISGHRSVSWYQQTPGQGLQFLFEYFSETQRNKGNFPGRFSGRQFSNSRSEMNVSTLELGDSALYLCASSLAGQGAGELFFGEGSRLTVL.

About this clonotype itself: Being one base from a much bigger clone, this may be a read error. The V and J genes are TRBV10-1 and TRBJ2-1; no clear D. Germline values: CDR1 WNHNN, CDR2 SYGVQD (reference sequence). The CDR3 runs to 12 residues. Trimming stripped 3 bases from V and 9 bases from J, with 9 bases between. CDR3 amino acids: CASSDASSEQFF. The CDR3 DNA reads TGCGCCAGCAGTGATGCTAGTAGTGAGCAGTTCTTC.

The chain couples TRBV3-1 to TRBJ2-7; 9 bases are a match to TRBD1. The J segment lost 5 bases and the V segment lost 5 bases, leaving 7 bases of the junction unmatched. This CDR3 contains 14 residues. Germline-derived CDR1 and CDR2 are LGHDT and YNNKEL (reference sequence). DNA for the CDR3: TGTGCCAGCAGCTTTACCGGGACAGGGAACGAGCAGTACTTC. Protein sequence: CASSFTGTGNEQYF.

By share, this clonotype counts as medium-sized (0.01 to 0.1%). V and J are TRBV7-2 and TRBJ2-2, with TRBD1 as a possible D gene (5 bases). Germline CDR1 SGHTA, CDR2 FQGNSA. The CDR3 has 15 amino acids. The V and J ends lost 0 bases and 6 bases respectively, with 11 bases between them. Here the CDR3 DNA reads TGTGCCAGCAGCTTAGCCCAGGGCCTGGCCGGGGAGCTGTTTTTT. Translated, it gives CASSLAQGLAGELFF.

This clonotype was counted at least ten times. The chain recombines TRBV29-1 with TRBJ2-7; D uncertain. V was pared by 0 bases and J by 3 bases, with 0 bases between. The CDR3 sequence is 10 residues long. The germline V gene has CDR1 SQVTM and CDR2 ANQGSEA. The CDR3 DNA follows: TGCAGCGTTGAAGACTACGAGCAGTACTTC. It specifies CSVEDYEQYF.